Listed below are T cell receptor beta chains from one sample, sequenced in a study. TCRdb called the RT-PCR reads again in MiXCR, with one record for every CDR3 protein. This repertoire shows hundreds of thousands of distinct CDR3 sequences, 13% to 15% found once; its top ten account for about 3.9%. Material: memory CD4+ T cells from blood. Receptors were obtained from a female donor in good health, serving as a healthy control. CDR3s include the opening cysteine and the closing phenylalanine or tryptophan. Fields, in order: D gene, clone size, J gene, V gene, CDR3 DNA, CDR3 protein. A D gene is named only where the DNA matches it firmly. Clone size is stated in some rows and not others, as once, few, many or a class when expanded.

d_call: -; clone_size: few; j_call: TRBJ2-7; v_call: TRBV10-3; cdr3_nt: TGTGCCGCGGGAGGACAGGAACTCTACGAGCAGTACTTC; cdr3_aa: CAAGGQELYEQYF
d_call: TRBD1; clone_size: few; j_call: TRBJ1-2; v_call: TRBV6-5; cdr3_nt: TGTGCCAGCGGGAAACGACAGGGCGGCTATGGCTACACCTTC; cdr3_aa: CASGKRQGGYGYTF
d_call: -; clone_size: few; j_call: TRBJ1-6; v_call: TRBV6-5; cdr3_nt: TGTGCCAGCAAGCCCCCCGATAATTCACCCCTCCACTTT; cdr3_aa: CASKPPDNSPLHF
d_call: TRBD1; clone_size: many; j_call: TRBJ2-5; v_call: TRBV10-3; cdr3_nt: TGTGCCATCAGAGGGACAGGAACCGAAGAGACCCAGTACTTC; cdr3_aa: CAIRGTGTEETQYF
d_call: TRBD2; clone_size: -; j_call: TRBJ2-1; v_call: TRBV7-2; cdr3_nt: TGTGCCAGCAGCTTAAATCGAGGACTAGCGAGAGGGGTAAGGCAGTTCTTC; cdr3_aa: CASSLNRGLARGVRQFF
d_call: -; clone_size: -; j_call: TRBJ1-2; v_call: TRBV5-6; cdr3_nt: TGTGCCAGCAGTGAAGGGGACGGGGAAACTTATGGCTACACCTTC; cdr3_aa: CASSEGDGETYGYTF
d_call: TRBD2; clone_size: few; j_call: TRBJ2-3; v_call: TRBV30; cdr3_nt: TGTGTCTACGGGGCTAGCGGTTCTAGCACAGATACGCAGTATTTT; cdr3_aa: CVYGASGSSTDTQYF
d_call: TRBD2; clone_size: -; j_call: TRBJ2-1; v_call: TRBV24-1; cdr3_nt: TGTGCCACCAGTGATCGTAGCGGGAGCTCCTACAATGAGCAGTTCTTC; cdr3_aa: CATSDRSGSSYNEQFF
d_call: TRBD1; clone_size: many; j_call: TRBJ2-1; v_call: TRBV12-3/TRBV12-4; cdr3_nt: TGTGCCAGCGGGGACCTCACAGGGGGTTACAATGAGCAGTTCTTC; cdr3_aa: CASGDLTGGYNEQFF
d_call: -; clone_size: -; j_call: TRBJ1-2; v_call: TRBV20-1; cdr3_nt: TGCAGTGCCACTAATGGCAGATTCTACACCTTC; cdr3_aa: CSATNGRFYTF
d_call: -; clone_size: few; j_call: TRBJ2-2; v_call: TRBV7-8; cdr3_nt: TGTGCCAGCAGCTTAGTTTTGTCAGACACCGGGGAGCTGTTTTTT; cdr3_aa: CASSLVLSDTGELFF
d_call: TRBD1; clone_size: -; j_call: TRBJ1-2; v_call: TRBV20-1; cdr3_nt: TGCAGTGCTAGAGACTCGGACAGGGCAATTGCTGGCTACACCTTC; cdr3_aa: CSARDSDRAIAGYTF
d_call: -; clone_size: -; j_call: TRBJ2-1; v_call: TRBV15; cdr3_nt: TGTGCCACCAGCAGAGTCGACGGCAATGAGCAGTTCTTC; cdr3_aa: CATSRVDGNEQFF
d_call: TRBD1; clone_size: -; j_call: TRBJ2-6; v_call: TRBV7-8; cdr3_nt: TGTGCCAGCAGCTGGACAGGGGGCGGCATGGGGGCCAACGTCCTGACTTTC; cdr3_aa: CASSWTGGGMGANVLTF
d_call: TRBD2; clone_size: many; j_call: TRBJ2-3; v_call: TRBV20-1; cdr3_nt: TGCAGTGTGGTAGCGGGGGGCTCTAGCACAGATACGCAGTATTTT; cdr3_aa: CSVVAGGSSTDTQYF
d_call: TRBD1; clone_size: few; j_call: TRBJ2-7; v_call: TRBV29-1; cdr3_nt: TGCAGCGTTGATCTCGGGACAGGGGGGTACGAGCAGTACTTC; cdr3_aa: CSVDLGTGGYEQYF
d_call: TRBD2; clone_size: -; j_call: TRBJ2-1; v_call: TRBV7-2; cdr3_nt: TGTGCCAGCAGCTCGACCGGGACTAGCGTCGACAATGAGCAGTTCTTC; cdr3_aa: CASSSTGTSVDNEQFF
d_call: TRBD1; clone_size: few; j_call: TRBJ1-2; v_call: TRBV4-3; cdr3_nt: TGCGCCAGCAGCCAAGATAACAGGGGAAACTATGGCTACACCTTC; cdr3_aa: CASSQDNRGNYGYTF
d_call: -; clone_size: few; j_call: TRBJ2-1; v_call: TRBV5-4; cdr3_nt: TGTGCCAGCAGCCCCGACAGGTTCAGCGATGAGCAGTTCTTC; cdr3_aa: CASSPDRFSDEQFF
d_call: -; clone_size: -; j_call: TRBJ1-6; v_call: TRBV7-2; cdr3_nt: TGTGCCAGCAGCTTAGCGGGAGTCTATGAACCCCTCCACTTT; cdr3_aa: CASSLAGVYEPLHF
d_call: TRBD1; clone_size: many; j_call: TRBJ2-7; v_call: TRBV20-1; cdr3_nt: TGCAGTGCTAGAGCCGCCGGGACAGGGGGCTTCGAGCAGTACTTC; cdr3_aa: CSARAAGTGGFEQYF
d_call: -; clone_size: few; j_call: TRBJ2-7; v_call: TRBV7-9; cdr3_nt: TGTGCCAGCAGCCCCCCCTTTGGGGCCTACGAGCAGTACTTC; cdr3_aa: CASSPPFGAYEQYF
d_call: TRBD1; clone_size: many; j_call: TRBJ1-2; v_call: TRBV6-5; cdr3_nt: TGTGCCAGCAGTTCAATAAGGACAGGGTCCGATTCATTCTATGGCTACACCTTC; cdr3_aa: CASSSIRTGSDSFYGYTF
d_call: TRBD2; clone_size: many; j_call: TRBJ2-3; v_call: TRBV27; cdr3_nt: TGTGCCAGCAGCTCTCTTTCCCTAGCGGGAGGGCAGGAAGATACGCAGTATTTT; cdr3_aa: CASSSLSLAGGQEDTQYF
d_call: -; clone_size: many; j_call: TRBJ1-1; v_call: TRBV5-1; cdr3_nt: TGCGCCAGCAGCTCACAGACGGGGAACACTGAAGCTTTCTTT; cdr3_aa: CASSSQTGNTEAFF
d_call: -; clone_size: -; j_call: TRBJ2-1; v_call: TRBV9; cdr3_nt: TGTGCCAGCAGCGACAGCGGGCTCAATGAGCAGTTCTTC; cdr3_aa: CASSDSGLNEQFF